The sequence of this T cell receptor (beta chain) was determined in a study of blood T cell repertoires in COVID-19. Overall study context: Samples taken during acute and convalescent COVID-19 were collected in the United States, Italy and Spain.

Sequencing was performed with immunoSEQ multiplex PCR; in TCRdb, only in-frame clones are kept and a portion is missing. The sample has over 45,000 clones; over 80% are singletons. The V and J ends lost 3 bases and 0 bases, in that order; junction bases with no gene match: 11. In germline, CDR1 is LNHDA, CDR2 SQIVND (reference sequence). CDR3 length: 18 amino acids. In Seattle, patients joined the study during active infection and were tracked longitudinally. This chain links TRBV19 with TRBJ1-3; 7 positions match TRBD1. The clonotype comes from a man in his forties with COVID-19, enrolled during active disease. Sample: peripheral blood. The CDR3 bases are TGTGCCAGTAGTATCTTACAGGGGTCCCGAAACTCTGGAAACACCATATATTTT. Translating gives CASSILQGSRNSGNTIYF.